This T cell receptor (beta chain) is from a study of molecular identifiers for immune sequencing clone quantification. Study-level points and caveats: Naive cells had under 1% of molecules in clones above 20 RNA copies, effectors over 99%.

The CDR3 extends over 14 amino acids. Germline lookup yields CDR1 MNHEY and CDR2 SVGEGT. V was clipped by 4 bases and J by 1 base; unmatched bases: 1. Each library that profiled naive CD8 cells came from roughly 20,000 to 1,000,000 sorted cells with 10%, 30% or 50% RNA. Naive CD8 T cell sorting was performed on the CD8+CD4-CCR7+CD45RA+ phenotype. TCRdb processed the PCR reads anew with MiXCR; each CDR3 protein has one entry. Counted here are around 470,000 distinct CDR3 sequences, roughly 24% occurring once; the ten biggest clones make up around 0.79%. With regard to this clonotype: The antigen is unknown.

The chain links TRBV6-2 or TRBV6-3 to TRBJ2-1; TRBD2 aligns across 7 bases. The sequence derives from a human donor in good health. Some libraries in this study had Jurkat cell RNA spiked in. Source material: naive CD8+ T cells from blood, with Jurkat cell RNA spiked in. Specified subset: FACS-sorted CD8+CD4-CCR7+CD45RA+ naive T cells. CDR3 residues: CASSWTSSYNEQFF. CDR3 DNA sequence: TGTGCCAGCAGTTGGACTAGTTCCTACAATGAGCAGTTCTTC.